The clone carrying this TCR beta chain was seen a few times. The antigen is undetermined. This entry belongs to a study of neoadjuvant anti-PD-1 for oral cavity cancer. The CDR3 length is 13 residues. V lost 6 bases, J lost 7 bases, and 5 bases stayed unmatched. Germline CDR1 reads MNHEY; CDR2 reads SVGAGI. The repertoire was sequenced with immunoSEQ multiplex PCR; TCRdb's copy has only in-frame clones and lacks some. The sample holds more than 6,000 clones; over 35% are singletons and the top ten take 20% to 30%. General observations from the study: With a few patients per group, TCR findings need larger cohorts.

Patients had newly diagnosed, untreated stage II-IVA oral cavity squamous cell carcinoma. The patients had HPV-negative, locally advanced oral cavity squamous cell carcinoma. The starting material was tumor tissue, obtained before nivolumab (anti-PD-1) treatment. The V and J genes are TRBV6-5 and TRBJ2-7, with 11 bases lining up with TRBD2. The sequence derives from a person aged 35 to 85 with oral cavity squamous cell carcinoma. The CDR3 sequence: CASSYGLAGEQYF. As DNA, the CDR3 is TGTGCCAGCAGCTACGGACTAGCGGGTGAGCAGTACTTC.